One sample yielded the 18 T cell receptor beta chains listed below, sequenced in a study of blood T cells in healthy people across ages. For the second PCR, which ran for roughly 6 to 12 cycles, a sample-barcoded 5' primer and a J-beta primer mix were used. TCRdb re-analysed the 5' RACE reads in MiXCR, keeping a single row per CDR3 protein. The repertoire holds about 510,000 distinct CDR3 sequences, with roughly a quarter as singletons. This same sample was also taken into another study, of T cells of mothers and their children.

The sequenced sample consisted of blood. All receptors derive from a boy aged 2 to 9 in good health.

The rearrangement links TRBV5-1 to TRBJ2-5; tentatively, D is TRBD2 (6 bases). Near its end, the DNA agrees better with TRBJ2-1, so the J call may be wrong. The CDR3 has 16 amino acids. CDR1 and CDR2 from the germline V gene are SGHRS and YFSETQ. Here the CDR3 reads CASSLDGGDSYNEQFF. The CDR3 coding sequence is TGCGCCAGCAGCTTGGATGGCGGGGACTCCTACAATGAGCAGTTCTTC.

V is TRBV12-3 or TRBV12-4 and J is TRBJ1-1, with a tentative D call TRBD1 (6 bases). The V end lost 2 bases, the J end lost 0 bases, and 10 bases lay between the germline ends. The length of the CDR3 is 15 residues. The CDR3 DNA sequence: TGTGCCAGCAGTTTACCCGGGGGCATGAACACTGAAGCTTTCTTT. Translating gives CASSLPGGMNTEAFF.

In the case of this clonotype: The germline gene is not matched at one end of the junction; a read error may be the cause. V gene TRBV11-2 combines with J gene TRBJ1-4; TRBD1 might be the D (5 bases). The germline V gene has CDR1 SGHAT and CDR2 FQNNGV. This CDR3 region has 14 residues. The CDR3 is CASSLPGLNEKMFF. CDR3 nucleotide sequence: TGTGCCAGCAGCTTACCAGGGCTTAATGAAAAAATGTTTTTT.

This clonotype appeared a few times. The chain recombines TRBV9 with TRBJ2-5, with a tentative D call TRBD2 (5 bases). The CDR3 has 17 residues. Germline-derived CDR1 and CDR2 are SGDLS and YYNGEE. The V and J ends lost 0 bases and 0 bases respectively, with 15 bases between them. This CDR3 reads CASSVGKGSAYQETQYF. Written as DNA, the CDR3 is TGTGCCAGCAGCGTAGGCAAGGGTAGCGCGTACCAAGAGACCCAGTACTTC.

The gene calls are TRBV4-1 and TRBJ2-4; perhaps TRBD2 as D (6 bases). This CDR3 is 18 amino acids long. In germline, CDR1 is MGHRA, CDR2 YSYEKL. Trimming left V 1 base short and J 1 base short, with 17 bases between. CDR3 in DNA: TGCGCCAGCAGCCAAGGTCGTAGGGCGGGGCGGGCCAAAAACATTCAGTACTTC. This translates into CASSQGRRAGRAKNIQYF.

This clonotype has a handful of counts. The junction departs from germline at one end; a sequencing error may be responsible. The V and J genes are TRBV5-6 and TRBJ2-5; 11 bases agree with TRBD2. The J call may be mistaken, given a closer DNA end match to TRBJ2-7. Germline V gives CDR1 SGHDT, CDR2 YYEEEE. The CDR3 totals 14 residues. The CDR3 reads CAGSLGLAEYEQYF. The CDR3 region has the DNA TGTGCCGGCAGCTTGGGACTAGCGGAGTACGAGCAGTACTTC.

The table lists this clonotype with a few counts. The V call is TRBV5-6, the J call TRBJ2-1, with unresolved D. The V end lost 0 bases, the J end lost 9 bases, and 10 bases lay between the germline ends. The CDR3 is 13 residues long. CDR1 and CDR2 (germline): SGHDT, YYEEEE. The CDR3 coding sequence is TGTGCCAGCAGCTTGGACAGATCTGCTGAGCAGTTCTTC. This gives the protein CASSLDRSAEQFF.

In its sample, this clonotype was seen a few times. The chain carries TRBV20-1 and TRBJ2-1; TRBD2 might be the D (5 bases). The length of the CDR3 is 10 residues. V lost 0 bases and J 14 bases, leaving 8 bases between the germline ends. Per germline, CDR1 DFQATT and CDR2 SNEGSKA (reference sequence). Here the CDR3 DNA reads TGCAGTGCTAGAGATGAGAGGGAGTTCTTC. This gives the protein CSARDEREFF.

The chain uses TRBV4-1 and TRBJ1-4, with D hard to call. V dropped 0 bases and J dropped 4 bases, with 6 bases sitting between them. Germline-derived CDR1 and CDR2 are MGHRA and YSYEKL. The CDR3 extends over 14 amino acids. The chain's CDR3 is CASSQEWSNEKLFF. The CDR3 DNA is TGCGCCAGCAGCCAAGAATGGAGTAATGAAAAACTGTTTTTT.

This clonotype was found a few times. The J gene is TRBJ1-1, the V gene TRBV9; 8 bases align to TRBD1. This CDR3 has 14 residues. The J segment lost 0 bases and the V segment lost 2 bases, leaving 0 bases of the junction unmatched. The germline gives CDR1 SGDLS, CDR2 YYNGEE. CDR3 region: CASSVTGVNTEAFF. DNA for the CDR3: TGTGCCAGCAGCGTGACAGGGGTGAACACTGAAGCTTTCTTT.

This clonotype has a handful of counts. The V call is TRBV5-8, the J call TRBJ2-7; D is uncertain. V lost 0 bases and J 0 bases, leaving 10 bases between the germline ends. This CDR3 spans 15 amino acids. From germline, CDR1 is SGHTS and CDR2 YDEGEE. In DNA, the CDR3 is TGTGCCAGCAGCTTGGCGTACACCGTCTCCTACGAGCAGTACTTC. Encoded protein: CASSLAYTVSYEQYF.

The chain is built from TRBV19 and TRBJ2-3; D is uncertain. The CDR3 covers 13 residues. V dropped 1 base and J dropped 2 bases, with 4 bases sitting between them. CDR1 LNHDA and CDR2 SQIVND come from the germline V gene (reference sequence). The CDR3 DNA sequence: TGTGCCAGTAGTATAGCTAACACAGATACGCAGTATTTT. It yields the protein CASSIANTDTQYF.

CDR3 region: CASSQDIRTGTPNTGELFF. In DNA, the CDR3 is TGCGCCAGCAGCCAAGATATAAGGACCGGGACGCCGAACACCGGGGAGCTGTTTTTT. This chain connects TRBV4-3 to TRBJ2-2; TRBD1 or TRBD2 may be the D gene (5 bases each). Trimming took off 0 bases at V and 0 bases at J, with 17 bases between the two ends. The CDR3 sequence is 19 residues long. The V gene's germline CDR1 is LGHNA and CDR2 YSLEER.

This clonotype was seen at least ten times. The chain employs TRBV20-1 and TRBJ2-7; TRBD1 might be the D (7 bases). The CDR3 length is 15 residues. Germline V gives CDR1 DFQATT, CDR2 SNEGSKA (reference sequence). V was cut by 0 bases and J by 6 bases, with 18 bases left in between. CDR3 sequence (DNA): TGCAGTGCTAGAGATTTGAGTGGAGGGGGCGGCGAGCAGTACTTC. As protein: CSARDLSGGGGEQYF.

The chain carries TRBV18 and TRBJ2-5, with TRBD2 matching 13 bases. The J call may be in error: the DNA end matches TRBJ2-7 better. Germline values: CDR1 KGHSH, CDR2 LQKENI. The CDR3 consists of 15 residues. CDR3 sequence reads: CASSLGLAGEYEQYF. CDR3 DNA: TGTGCCAGCTCTCTCGGACTAGCGGGAGAATACGAGCAGTACTTC.

This clonotype turned up a few times. Its ends do not fully match the called genes, so a read error is possible. The chain is built from TRBV7-2 and TRBJ2-4; a weak D match, TRBD1 (7 bases). The CDR3 has 11 amino acids. CDR1 and CDR2 (germline): SGHTA, FQGNSA. The CDR3 bases are TGTGCCAGCAGCTTCCAGGGGGGAATCCGCTTC. It translates to CASSFQGGIRF.

This clonotype was seen more than once but under ten times. The rearrangement uses TRBV20-1 and TRBJ1-2, with D uncertain. Germline V CDR1 and CDR2: DFQATT, SNEGSKA (reference sequence). Trimming took 1 base from V and 1 from J, leaving 7 bases between them. This CDR3 comprises 13 residues. Here the CDR3 reads CSARVKDNYGYTF. CDR3 nucleotide sequence: TGCAGTGCTAGAGTGAAAGATAACTATGGCTACACCTTC.

The chain links TRBV20-1 to TRBJ2-2; D might be TRBD1 (6 bases). From germline, CDR1 is DFQATT and CDR2 SNEGSKA (reference sequence). The CDR3 consists of 13 residues. Trimming stripped 6 bases from V and 7 bases from J, with 15 bases between. This CDR3 is CSASRLGGGELFF. CDR3 sequence (DNA): TGCAGTGCGAGTAGGCTAGGGGGCGGGGAGCTGTTTTTT.